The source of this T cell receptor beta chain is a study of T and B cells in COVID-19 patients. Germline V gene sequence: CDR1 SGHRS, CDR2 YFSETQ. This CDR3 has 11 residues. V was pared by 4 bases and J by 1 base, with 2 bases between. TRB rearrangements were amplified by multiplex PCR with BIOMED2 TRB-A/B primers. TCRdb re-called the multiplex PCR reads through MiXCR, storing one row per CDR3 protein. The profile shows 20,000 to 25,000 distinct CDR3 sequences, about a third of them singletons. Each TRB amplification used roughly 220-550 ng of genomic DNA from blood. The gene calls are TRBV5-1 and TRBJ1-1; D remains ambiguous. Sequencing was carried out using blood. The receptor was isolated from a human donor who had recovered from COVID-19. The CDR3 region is CASSQNTEAFF. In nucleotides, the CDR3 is TGCGCCAGCAGCCAGAACACTGAAGCTTTCTTT.